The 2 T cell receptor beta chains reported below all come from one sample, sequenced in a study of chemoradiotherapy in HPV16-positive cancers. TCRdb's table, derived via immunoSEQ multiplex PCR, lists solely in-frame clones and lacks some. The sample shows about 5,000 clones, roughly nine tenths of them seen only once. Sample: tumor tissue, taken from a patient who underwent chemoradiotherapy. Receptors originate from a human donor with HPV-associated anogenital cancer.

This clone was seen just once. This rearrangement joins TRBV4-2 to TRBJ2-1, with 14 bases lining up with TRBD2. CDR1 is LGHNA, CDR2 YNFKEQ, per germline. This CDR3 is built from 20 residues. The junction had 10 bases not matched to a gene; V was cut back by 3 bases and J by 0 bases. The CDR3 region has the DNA TGTGCCAGCAGCCAGGAGGGACTAGCGGGAGAATTTAGCTCCTACAATGAGCAGTTCTTC. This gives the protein CASSQEGLAGEFSSYNEQFF.

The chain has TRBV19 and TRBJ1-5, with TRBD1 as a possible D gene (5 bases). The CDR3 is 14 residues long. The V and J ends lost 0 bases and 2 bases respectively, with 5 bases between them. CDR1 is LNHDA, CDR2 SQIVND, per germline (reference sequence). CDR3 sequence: CASSIEGGNQPQHF. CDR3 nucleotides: TGTGCCAGTAGTATAGAGGGGGGCAATCAGCCCCAGCATTTT.